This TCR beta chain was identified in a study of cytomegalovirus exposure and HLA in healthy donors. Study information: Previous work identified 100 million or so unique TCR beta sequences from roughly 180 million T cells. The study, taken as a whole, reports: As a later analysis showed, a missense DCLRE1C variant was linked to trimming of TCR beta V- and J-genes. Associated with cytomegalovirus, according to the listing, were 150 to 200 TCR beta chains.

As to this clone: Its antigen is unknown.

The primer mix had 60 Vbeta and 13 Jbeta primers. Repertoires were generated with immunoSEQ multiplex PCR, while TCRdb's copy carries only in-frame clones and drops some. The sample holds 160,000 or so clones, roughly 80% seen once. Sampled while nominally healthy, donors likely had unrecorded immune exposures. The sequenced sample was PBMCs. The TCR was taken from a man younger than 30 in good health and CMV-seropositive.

CDR3 sequence: CASSSTGDRALYGYTF. CDR3 nucleotide sequence: TGTGCCAGCAGCTCCACAGGGGACCGTGCACTCTATGGCTACACCTTC. The V and J genes are TRBV5-4 and TRBJ1-2; 7 nucleotides align to TRBD1. V shed 3 bases, J shed 4 bases, and the junction held 12 bases outside the gene matches. The germline V gene has CDR1 SGHNT and CDR2 YYREEE (reference sequence). This CDR3 is 16 amino acids long.